This T cell receptor beta chain was identified in a study of cytomegalovirus exposure and HLA in healthy donors. The ends were cut back, 0 bases at V and 6 bases at J, with 9 bases in the middle. The CDR3 sequence is 14 residues long. Germline CDR1 PRHDT, CDR2 FYEKMQ (reference sequence). General study results and limits: Diagnosis of cytomegalovirus status made by the classifier reportedly showed high specificity and sensitivity. In an earlier analysis, most TCR beta V segments were productive about 90% or about 30% of the time. Rarity characterized most TCR sequences, yet some public TCRs appeared in many donors.

The primer mix had 60 Vbeta and 13 Jbeta primers. The data were produced by immunoSEQ multiplex PCR, yet TCRdb's version contains in-frame clones alone and is incomplete. The sample includes 250,000 or so clones, around 90% of them seen just once. With regard to this clone: Its specificity is unknown.

Sequenced input: PBMCs. The V call is TRBV13, the J call TRBJ1-5; D remains unclear. This receptor was taken from a girl aged 2-10 years in good health and CMV-seronegative. This chain's CDR3 is CASSLGQFGQPQHF. The CDR3 DNA is TGTGCCAGCAGCTTAGGACAGTTTGGTCAGCCCCAGCATTTT.